A selection of T cell receptor beta chains follows, all from one sample in a study of blood T cell repertoires in COVID-19. Using immunoSEQ multiplex PCR, the repertoire was profiled, and TCRdb retains in-frame clones only, with some absent. In the table there are about 140,000 clones, about 86% of which are singletons. The sequenced sample was peripheral blood. These TCRs come from a human donor in a cohort sampled during active COVID-19. CDR3s include the opening cysteine and the closing phenylalanine or tryptophan. The D gene is left open where the match is weak. For some rows the clone size is stated as once, few or many, or as a class when expanded; others skip it.

d_call	v_call	clone_size	j_call	cdr3_nt	cdr3_aa
.	TRBV29-1	few	TRBJ1-4	TGCAGTACTAAAGAAGGGGATGAAAAACTGTTTTTT	CSTKEGDEKLFF
TRBD2	TRBV7-2	.	TRBJ2-3	TGTGCCAGCAGCTTAGGACTAGCGGGGGCCCTCCGGGATACGCAGTATTTT	CASSLGLAGALRDTQYF
TRBD2	TRBV5-4	.	TRBJ2-5	TGTGCCAGCAGCGGGGGGGGATCGGGTGAGACCCAGTACTTC	CASSGGGSGETQYF
.	TRBV6-1	.	TRBJ2-7	TGTGCCAGCAGTGAACAGGGTTTTACATTCTCCTACGAGCAGTACTTC	CASSEQGFTFSYEQYF
.	TRBV6-6	.	TRBJ1-5	TGTGCCAGCAGTTACCCTTCCGACGGGAATCAGCCCCAGCATTTT	CASSYPSDGNQPQHF
TRBD1	TRBV2	.	TRBJ2-7	TGTGCCAGCACCGGGACAGGGACCCTCTACGAGCAGTACTTC	CASTGTGTLYEQYF
.	TRBV19	.	TRBJ2-5	TGTGCCAGTAGACCCCCCGGGCGAGGGGAGACCCAGTACTTC	CASRPPGRGETQYF
.	TRBV6-5	.	TRBJ1-3	TGTGCCAGCAGGTCGCAGGGTTTAAACACCATATATTTT	CASRSQGLNTIYF
TRBD2	TRBV6-5	few	TRBJ2-5	TGTGCCAGCAATCGCGGGGAGGGGGAGACCCAGTACTTC	CASNRGEGETQYF
TRBD2	TRBV18	.	TRBJ2-1	TGTGCCAGCTCACCATACAGCGGGGGGGGTAATGAGCAGTTCTTC	CASSPYSGGGNEQFF
TRBD1	TRBV13	few	TRBJ2-1	TGTGCCAGCAGCCCAACGACAGGGAGTAGCTCCTACAATGAGCAGTTCTTC	CASSPTTGSSSYNEQFF
TRBD1	TRBV3-1/TRBV3-2	.	TRBJ1-1	TGTGCCAGCAGCCTCCGGACAGGGATAGGGGACACTGAAGCTTTCTTT	CASSLRTGIGDTEAFF
.	TRBV6-5	.	TRBJ2-2	TGTGCCAGCAGTTACACCGACAGGAACACCGGGGAGCTGTTTTTT	CASSYTDRNTGELFF
TRBD1	TRBV24-1	.	TRBJ1-5	TGTGCCACCAGTGCCCGGACAGGGGGCACCAATCAGCCCCAGCATTTT	CATSARTGGTNQPQHF
TRBD1	TRBV7-7	.	TRBJ2-3	TGTGCTAGCAGCTTAGACAGGGCGGATACGCAGTATTTT	CASSLDRADTQYF
.	TRBV6-6	.	TRBJ2-2	TGTGCCAGCAGCAAACAGGGCTACACCGGGGAGCTGTTTTTT	CASSKQGYTGELFF
.	TRBV7-2	once	TRBJ1-3	TGTGCCAGCAGCTTAGACGCGGTCTCTGGAAACACCATATATTTT	CASSLDAVSGNTIYF
TRBD1	TRBV28	.	TRBJ1-2	TGTGCCAGCAGTTATGACAGGGGCGCGGGCTATGGCTACACCTTC	CASSYDRGAGYGYTF
TRBD2	TRBV28	.	TRBJ2-1	TGTGCCAGCAGGGATAGCGGGGGGGCTAATGAGCAGTTCTTC	CASRDSGGANEQFF
TRBD1	TRBV28	.	TRBJ1-2	TGTGCCAGCAGTTCGACAGGGCCCCTCTATGGCTACACCTTC	CASSSTGPLYGYTF
.	TRBV28	.	TRBJ1-1	TGTGCCAGCAGTTTATACGGACAGCCCATGAACACTGAAGCTTTCTTT	CASSLYGQPMNTEAFF
TRBD1	TRBV18	.	TRBJ1-5	TGTGCCAGCTCACCGGGACAGGGGCCCAATCAGCCCCAGCATTTT	CASSPGQGPNQPQHF
TRBD1	TRBV6-5	once	TRBJ1-5	TGTGCCAGCAGTTCCGGACAGGGGGTGGGTAGGCCCCAGCATTTT	CASSSGQGVGRPQHF
.	TRBV27	.	TRBJ2-6	TGTGCCAGCAGTTTAGATAGAGCTGGGGCCAACGTCCTGACTTTC	CASSLDRAGANVLTF
.	TRBV3-1/TRBV3-2	once	TRBJ2-1	TGTGCCAGCAGCCCGGGCCAGGGCTACAATGAGCAGTTCTTC	CASSPGQGYNEQFF
.	TRBV7-2	.	TRBJ1-5	TGTGCCAGCAGCCTAAAAAGGACAGATAGCAATCAGCCCCAGCATTTT	CASSLKRTDSNQPQHF
TRBD2	TRBV19	.	TRBJ2-1	TGTGCCAGTAGCGGACTAGCGGGGGAGTACAATGAGCAGTTCTTC	CASSGLAGEYNEQFF
.	TRBV18	.	TRBJ1-5	TGTGCCAGCTCCCCGGGGGACGCAAGCAATCAGCCCCAGCATTTT	CASSPGDASNQPQHF
TRBD1	TRBV19	.	TRBJ2-3	TGTGCCAGTAGTATATTAGGGACAGGGGACGATACGCAGTATTTT	CASSILGTGDDTQYF
.	TRBV5-1	.	TRBJ1-1	TGCGCCAGCAGCTTGGATGCAGGGAGGGCTAACACTGAAGCTTTCTTT	CASSLDAGRANTEAFF
TRBD2	TRBV5-1	.	TRBJ2-5	TGCGCCAGCAGCCCCCCGGGAGCGGGGAGCCTAAGAGGAGGAGAGACCCAGTACTTC	CASSPPGAGSLRGGETQYF
.	TRBV20-1	.	TRBJ2-5	TGCAGTGTCAGCCGGGGGGAGACCCAGTACTTC	CSVSRGETQYF
.	TRBV2	.	TRBJ2-1	TGTGCCAGCAGTGTTGAGGGGCAGTTCTTC	CASSVEGQFF
.	TRBV2	.	TRBJ1-4	TGTGCCAGCAGTGAAATGGGGGGGACTAATGAAAAACTGTTTTTT	CASSEMGGTNEKLFF
TRBD1	TRBV3-1/TRBV3-2	.	TRBJ1-4	TGTGCCAGCAGTTACAGGGGCGGAAATGAAAAACTGTTTTTT	CASSYRGGNEKLFF
.	TRBV20-1	.	TRBJ1-2	TGCAGTGCTCACTCTTCGAAGGGCTACACCTTC	CSAHSSKGYTF
TRBD2	TRBV5-1	.	TRBJ2-7	TGCGCCAGCAGCCAGGCGGGGGGGCTAAGCTCCTACGAGCAGTACTTC	CASSQAGGLSSYEQYF
.	TRBV4-1	.	TRBJ2-3	TGCGCCAGCAGCCAAGATGTGGGGAATCGGACTACCTTGACAGATACGCAGTATTTT	CASSQDVGNRTTLTDTQYF